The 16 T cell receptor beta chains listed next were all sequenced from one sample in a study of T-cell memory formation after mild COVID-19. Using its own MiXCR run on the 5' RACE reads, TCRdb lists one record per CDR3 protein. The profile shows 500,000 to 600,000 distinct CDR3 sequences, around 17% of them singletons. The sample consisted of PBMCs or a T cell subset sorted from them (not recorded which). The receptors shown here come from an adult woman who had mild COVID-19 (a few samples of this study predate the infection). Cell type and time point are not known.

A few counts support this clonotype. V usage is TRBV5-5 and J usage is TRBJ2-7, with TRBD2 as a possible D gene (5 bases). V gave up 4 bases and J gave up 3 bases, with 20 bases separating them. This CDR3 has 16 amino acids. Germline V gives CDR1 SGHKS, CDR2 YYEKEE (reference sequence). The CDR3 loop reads CASSLPTASQNYEQYF. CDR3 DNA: TGTGCCAGCAGCCTGCCGACGGCTAGCCAAAACTACGAGCAGTACTTC.

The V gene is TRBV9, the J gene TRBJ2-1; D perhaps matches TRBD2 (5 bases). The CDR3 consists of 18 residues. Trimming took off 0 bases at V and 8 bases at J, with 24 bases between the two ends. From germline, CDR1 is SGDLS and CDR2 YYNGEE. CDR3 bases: TGTGCCAGCAGCGTAGGACCTACGTCAGCGGCCGTTTGGTATGAGCAGTTCTTC. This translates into CASSVGPTSAAVWYEQFF.

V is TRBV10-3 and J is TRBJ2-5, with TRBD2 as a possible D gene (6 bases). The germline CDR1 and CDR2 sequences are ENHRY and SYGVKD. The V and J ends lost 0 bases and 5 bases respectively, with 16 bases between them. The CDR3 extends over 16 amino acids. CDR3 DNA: TGTGCCATCAGTGAGTCCCAGGGAGGAGATTTGGAGACCCAGTACTTC. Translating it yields CAISESQGGDLETQYF.

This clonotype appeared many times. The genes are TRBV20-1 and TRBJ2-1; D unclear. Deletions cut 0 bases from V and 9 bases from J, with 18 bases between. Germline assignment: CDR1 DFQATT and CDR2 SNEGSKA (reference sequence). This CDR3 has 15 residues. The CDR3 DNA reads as TGCAGTGCTAGAGATTTTTCTATGGGGAATTTTGAGCAGTTCTTC. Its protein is CSARDFSMGNFEQFF.

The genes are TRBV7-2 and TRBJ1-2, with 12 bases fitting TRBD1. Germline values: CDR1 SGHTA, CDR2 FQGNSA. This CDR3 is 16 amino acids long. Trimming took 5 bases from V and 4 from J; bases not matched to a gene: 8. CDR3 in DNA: TGTGCCAGCAGCCCAGCCGGGACAGGGGGCGGCTATGGCTACACCTTC. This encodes CASSPAGTGGGYGYTF.

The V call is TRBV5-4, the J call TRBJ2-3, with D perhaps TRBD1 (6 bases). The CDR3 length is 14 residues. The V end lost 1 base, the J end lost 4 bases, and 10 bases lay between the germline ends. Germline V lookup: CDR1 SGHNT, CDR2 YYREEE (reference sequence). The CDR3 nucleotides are TGTGCCAGCAGCTTGAAACAGGGCCCAGATACGCAGTATTTT. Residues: CASSLKQGPDTQYF.

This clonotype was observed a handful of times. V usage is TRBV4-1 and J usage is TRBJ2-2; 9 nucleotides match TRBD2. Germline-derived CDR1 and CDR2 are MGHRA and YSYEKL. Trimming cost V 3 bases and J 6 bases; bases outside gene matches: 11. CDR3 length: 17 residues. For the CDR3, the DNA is TGCGCCAGCAGCCAGGTTTCGGTAGCGGGGGCAGCCGGGGAGCTGTTTTTT. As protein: CASSQVSVAGAAGELFF.

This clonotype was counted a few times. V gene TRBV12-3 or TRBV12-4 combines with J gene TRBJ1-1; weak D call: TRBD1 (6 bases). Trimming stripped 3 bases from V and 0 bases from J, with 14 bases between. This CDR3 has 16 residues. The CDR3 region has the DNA TGTGCCAGCAGTTTGAGTGGGGGCAGAATGAACACTGAAGCTTTCTTT. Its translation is CASSLSGGRMNTEAFF.

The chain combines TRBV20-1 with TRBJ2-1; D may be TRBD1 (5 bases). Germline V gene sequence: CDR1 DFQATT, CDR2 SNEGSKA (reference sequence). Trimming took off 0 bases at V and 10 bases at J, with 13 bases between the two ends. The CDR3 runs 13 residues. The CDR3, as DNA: TGCAGTGCTAGAGATTTTAGGGGCAACGAGCAGTTCTTC. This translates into CSARDFRGNEQFF.

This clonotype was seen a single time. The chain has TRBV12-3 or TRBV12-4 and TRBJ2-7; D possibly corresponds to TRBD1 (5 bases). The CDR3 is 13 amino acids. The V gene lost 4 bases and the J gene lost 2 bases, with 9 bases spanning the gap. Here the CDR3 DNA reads TGTGCCAGCAGTTGGGGCAGAACCTACGAGCAGTACTTC. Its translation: CASSWGRTYEQYF.

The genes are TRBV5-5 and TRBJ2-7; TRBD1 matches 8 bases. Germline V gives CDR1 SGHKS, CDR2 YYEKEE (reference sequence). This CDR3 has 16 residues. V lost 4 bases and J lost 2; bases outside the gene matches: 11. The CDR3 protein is CASSHGTGQNTYEQYF. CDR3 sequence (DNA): TGTGCCAGCAGCCATGGGACAGGCCAAAATACCTACGAGCAGTACTTC.

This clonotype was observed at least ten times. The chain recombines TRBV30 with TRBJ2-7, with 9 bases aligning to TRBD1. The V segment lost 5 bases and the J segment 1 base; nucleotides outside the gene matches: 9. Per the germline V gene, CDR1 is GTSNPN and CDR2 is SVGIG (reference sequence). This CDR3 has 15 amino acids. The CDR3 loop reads CAWASGQGYSYEQYF. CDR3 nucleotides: TGTGCCTGGGCCTCGGGACAGGGTTATTCCTACGAGCAGTACTTC.

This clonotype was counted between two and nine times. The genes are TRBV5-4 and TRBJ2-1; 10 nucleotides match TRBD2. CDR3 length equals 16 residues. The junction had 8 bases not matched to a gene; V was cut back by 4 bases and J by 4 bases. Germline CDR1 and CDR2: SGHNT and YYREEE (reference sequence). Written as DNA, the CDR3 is TGTGCCAGCAGCCCCGCAGCGGGGGGGCATTACAATGAGCAGTTCTTC. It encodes CASSPAAGGHYNEQFF. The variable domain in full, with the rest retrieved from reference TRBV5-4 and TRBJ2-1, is ETGVTQSPTHLIKTRGQQVTLRCSSQSGHNTVSWYQQALGQGPQFIFQYYREEENGRGNFPPRFSGLQFPNYSSELNVNALELDDSALYLCASSPAAGGHYNEQFFGPGTRLTVL.

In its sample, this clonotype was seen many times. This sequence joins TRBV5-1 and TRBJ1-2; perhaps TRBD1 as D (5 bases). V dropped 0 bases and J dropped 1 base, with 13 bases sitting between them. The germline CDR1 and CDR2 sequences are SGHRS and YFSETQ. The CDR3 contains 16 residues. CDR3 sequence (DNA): TGCGCCAGCAGCTTGGATGCTTTGGGGGGTAACTATGGCTACACCTTC. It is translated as CASSLDALGGNYGYTF.

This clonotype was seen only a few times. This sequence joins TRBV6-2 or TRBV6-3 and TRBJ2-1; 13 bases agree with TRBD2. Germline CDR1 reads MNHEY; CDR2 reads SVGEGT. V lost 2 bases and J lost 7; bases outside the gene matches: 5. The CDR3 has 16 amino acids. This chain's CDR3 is CASSYLGLAGFNEQFF. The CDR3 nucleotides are TGTGCCAGCAGTTACCTGGGACTAGCGGGATTTAATGAGCAGTTCTTC.

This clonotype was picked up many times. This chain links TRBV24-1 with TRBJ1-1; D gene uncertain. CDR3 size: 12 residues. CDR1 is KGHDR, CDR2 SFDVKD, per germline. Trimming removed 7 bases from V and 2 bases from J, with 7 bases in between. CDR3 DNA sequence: TGTGCCACCAGGGAGGGAAACACTGAAGCTTTCTTT. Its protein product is CATREGNTEAFF.